A single sample gave rise to the 12 T cell receptor beta chains below, sequenced in a study of cytomegalovirus exposure and HLA in healthy donors. 60 Vbeta and 13 Jbeta primers were used in PCR. Profiling relied on immunoSEQ multiplex PCR, and the TCRdb table lists in-frame clones only, not all of them. The repertoire includes around 110,000 clones, around a tenth of them detected once, and less than 4% sits in the top ten. The specimen sequenced was PBMCs. The receptors come from a man aged 30-40 years in good health and CMV-seronegative.

The chain recombines TRBV19 with TRBJ1-4; 11 nucleotides align to TRBD1. Germline V gives CDR1 LNHDA, CDR2 SQIVND (reference sequence). The CDR3 has 18 residues. J was trimmed by 2 bases and V by 3 bases; bases with no gene match: 8. The CDR3, as DNA: TGTGCCAGTAGTATCCCCGGGACAGGGGGGAGGACTAATGAAAAACTGTTTTTT. As protein: CASSIPGTGGRTNEKLFF. Drawing the rest from reference TRBV19 and TRBJ1-4, the complete variable domain is DGGITQSPKYLFRKEGQNVTLSCEQNLNHDAMYWYRQDPGQGLRLIYYSQIVNDFQKGDIAEGYSVSREKKESFPLTVTSAQKNPTAFYLCASSIPGTGGRTNEKLFFGSGTQLSVL.

The genes are TRBV25-1 and TRBJ2-7; perhaps TRBD1 as D (6 bases). Germline V gene data show CDR1 as MGHDK and CDR2 as SYGVNS. The CDR3 has 15 residues. Between the trimmed V and J ends, which lost 6 bases and 0 bases, there was a span of 15 bases. The CDR3 sequence: CASRKDSSGSYEQYF. The CDR3 DNA sequence: TGTGCCAGCAGGAAGGACAGCTCAGGCTCCTACGAGCAGTACTTC.

The CDR3 nucleotides are TGTGCCAGCATGAAAACAGCGAACACCGGGGAGCTGTTTTTT. Protein sequence: CASMKTANTGELFF. V is TRBV6-1 and J is TRBJ2-2; no clear D gene. Trimming took 7 bases from V and 0 from J, leaving 9 bases between them. CDR3 length equals 14 residues. Looked up from germline, CDR1 is MNHNS and CDR2 is SASEGT.

DNA for the CDR3: TGTGCCTGGAGTAGAGACAGGGGTGGTCAGCCCCAGCATTTT. This encodes CAWSRDRGGQPQHF. The chain employs TRBV30 and TRBJ1-5, with 8 bases that match TRBD1. Trimming cost V 2 bases and J 6 bases; bases outside gene matches: 6. This CDR3 spans 14 amino acids. Per germline, CDR1 GTSNPN and CDR2 SVGIG (reference sequence).

The gene calls are TRBV7-2 and TRBJ2-1; 10 positions agree with TRBD1. Germline V gives CDR1 SGHTA, CDR2 FQGNSA. This CDR3 has 15 amino acids. V lost 4 bases, J lost 1 base, and 1 base stayed unmatched. The CDR3 region has the DNA TGTGCCAGCAGCTGGGACAGGGGTTCCTACAATGAGCAGTTCTTC. Translating gives CASSWDRGSYNEQFF.

This rearrangement joins TRBV30 to TRBJ2-1; TRBD2 matches at 8 bases. The CDR3 extends over 15 amino acids. Trimming removed 4 bases from V and 5 bases from J; junction bases left unmatched: 10. Germline CDR1 reads GTSNPN; CDR2 reads SVGIG (reference sequence). CDR3 nucleotides: TGTGCCTGGAAAAACTGGCGGGGGGTAAACAATGAGCAGTTCTTC. Its protein product is CAWKNWRGVNNEQFF.

This chain connects TRBV19 to TRBJ1-5, with D hard to call. Deletions cut 3 bases from V and 0 bases from J, with 9 bases between. From germline, CDR1 is LNHDA and CDR2 SQIVND (reference sequence). There are 15 residues in the CDR3. The CDR3 DNA reads TGTGCCAGTAGTATGAGGGCGGATAGCAATCAGCCCCAGCATTTT. It encodes CASSMRADSNQPQHF.

The V and J genes are TRBV30 and TRBJ2-3; possible D gene TRBD2, 5 bases. The CDR3 is 15 amino acids. Between the trimmed V and J ends, which lost 0 bases and 0 bases, there was a span of 10 bases. CDR1 is GTSNPN, CDR2 SVGIG, per germline (reference sequence). Written as DNA, the CDR3 is TGTGCCTGGAGTGTACTAGGGCGGAGCACAGATACGCAGTATTTT. Its translation is CAWSVLGRSTDTQYF.

The gene calls are TRBV6-5 and TRBJ1-4; D call uncertain. From germline, CDR1 is MNHEY and CDR2 SVGAGI. V was pared by 5 bases and J by 0 bases, with 7 bases between. This CDR3 has 14 residues. CDR3 sequence (DNA): TGTGCCAGCAGTACAGTCTCAACTAATGAAAAACTGTTTTTT. Amino acids: CASSTVSTNEKLFF.

This clone was counted a few times. The V gene is TRBV6-5, the J gene TRBJ2-1; 9 positions agree with TRBD1. J was trimmed by 5 bases and V by 6 bases; bases with no gene match: 8. This CDR3 region has 15 residues. Germline V lookup: CDR1 MNHEY, CDR2 SVGAGI. The CDR3 loop is CASSWDRVGDNEQFF. The CDR3 nucleotides are TGTGCCAGCAGCTGGGACAGGGTTGGCGACAATGAGCAGTTCTTC.

This clone was found a few times. The V and J genes are TRBV7-2 and TRBJ2-1; D is uncertain. The CDR3 sequence is 15 residues long. Per the germline V gene, CDR1 is SGHTA and CDR2 is FQGNSA. V dropped 0 bases and J dropped 0 bases, with 6 bases sitting between them. In DNA, the CDR3 is TGTGCCAGCAGCTTAGCGGCTAGCTCCTACAATGAGCAGTTCTTC. Translation gives CASSLAASSYNEQFF.

The chain links TRBV30 to TRBJ2-5; tentatively, D is TRBD1 (6 bases). CDR3 size: 13 residues. CDR1 and CDR2 (germline): GTSNPN, SVGIG (reference sequence). Between the trimmed V and J ends, which lost 3 bases and 4 bases, there was a span of 12 bases. The DNA of the CDR3 is TGTGCCTGGAGCCCACAGGGTTCAGAGACCCAGTACTTC. Protein: CAWSPQGSETQYF.